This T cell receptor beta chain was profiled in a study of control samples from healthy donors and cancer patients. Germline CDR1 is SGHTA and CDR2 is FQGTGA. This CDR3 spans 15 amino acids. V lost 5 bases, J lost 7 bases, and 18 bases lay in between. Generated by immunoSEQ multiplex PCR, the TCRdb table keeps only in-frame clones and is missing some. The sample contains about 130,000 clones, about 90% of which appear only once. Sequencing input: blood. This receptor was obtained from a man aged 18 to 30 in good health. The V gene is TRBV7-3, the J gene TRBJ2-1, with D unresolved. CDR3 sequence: CASSPSVSTGNEQFF. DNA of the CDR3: TGTGCCAGCAGCCCATCGGTTAGCACCGGGAATGAGCAGTTCTTC.